The 13 T cell receptor beta chains given below trace back to one sample, sequenced in a study of monozygotic twins with inflammatory bowel disease. TCRdb processed the 5' RACE reads again and assigns one entry to each CDR3 protein, with no DNA. The sample table sets out over 150,000 distinct CDR3 sequences. The source material was blood. These receptors originate from a human donor with ulcerative colitis or Crohn's disease, or a healthy co-twin of an affected twin (not recorded which).

The chain links TRBV4-1 to TRBJ2-3; TCRdb selects TRBD2, and the lack of DNA leaves this call unchecked. The CDR3 has 18 residues. Germline CDR1 and CDR2: MGHRA and YSYEKL. CDR3 region: CASSRSRGLVRSTDTQYF.

The chain carries TRBV11-2 and TRBJ2-7; TCRdb selects TRBD1, and the lack of DNA leaves this call unchecked. CDR1 SGHAT and CDR2 FQNNGV come from the germline V gene. The CDR3 has 15 amino acids. CDR3 sequence reads: CASSFPGTGDYEQYF.

This chain links TRBV5-5 with TRBJ2-1; TCRdb returns TRBD2, unconfirmable since there is no DNA. The CDR3 runs to 16 residues. Germline V lookup: CDR1 SGHKS, CDR2 YYEKEE (reference sequence). CDR3 sequence reads: CASSLGLARGYNEQFF. Combining the CDR3 with reference TRBV5-5 and TRBJ2-1 gives the whole variable domain DAGVTQSPTHLIKTRGQQVTLRCSPISGHKSVSWYQQVLGQGPQFIFQYYEKEERGRGNFPDRFSARQFPNYSSELNVNALLLGDSALYLCASSLGLARGYNEQFFGPGTRLTVL.

The J gene is TRBJ2-7, the V gene TRBV5-1. This CDR3 has 12 residues. Germline-derived CDR1 and CDR2 are SGHRS and YFSETQ. The CDR3 region is CASSSDNEQQYF.

The V call is TRBV4-1, the J call TRBJ2-7; the D gene TCRdb calls, TRBD2, cannot be checked with no DNA. CDR3 length equals 16 residues. The germline V gene encodes CDR1 MGHRA and CDR2 YSYEKL. The CDR3 here is CASSQDFTSDTYEQYF.

This chain connects TRBV19 to TRBJ2-1; TCRdb lists TRBD2, though no DNA is available to test this call. The V gene's germline CDR1 is LNHDA and CDR2 SQIVND (reference sequence). This CDR3 comprises 17 residues. The CDR3 loop reads CASSIAASGGSFNEQFF.

CDR3 loop: CASSPQGAGKNIQYF. This chain uses TRBV28 with TRBJ2-4; there is no DNA to check the TCRdb D call of TRBD1. Germline V gene sequence: CDR1 MDHEN, CDR2 SYDVKM. This CDR3 region has 15 residues.

This chain links TRBV7-9 with TRBJ1-2; TCRdb reports TRBD1, a call that lacks DNA to check it against. CDR1 and CDR2 (germline): SEHNR, FQNEAQ (reference sequence). The CDR3 is 13 amino acids. CDR3 residues: CASSSQWADGYTF.

V usage is TRBV14 and J usage is TRBJ2-7; absent DNA, TCRdb's TRBD1 call cannot be checked. From germline, CDR1 is SGHDN and CDR2 FVKESK. This CDR3 has 15 amino acids. The CDR3: CASSPGTGGLYEQYF.

The chain joins TRBV12-3 or TRBV12-4 to TRBJ1-1; TCRdb lists TRBD1, though no DNA is available to test this call. The CDR3 has 19 amino acids. The CDR3 region is CASRALLGGTGWRGTEAFF.

The V gene is TRBV7-9, the J gene TRBJ2-2; TCRdb names TRBD1, which stays unverified in the absence of DNA. The CDR3 runs 13 residues. Germline V gene data show CDR1 as SEHNR and CDR2 as FQNEAQ (reference sequence). The CDR3 sequence: CASTQGTVGELFF.

The chain carries TRBV7-9 and TRBJ1-1. CDR3 length: 13 residues. Germline V gene sequence: CDR1 SEHNR, CDR2 FQNEAQ (reference sequence). The CDR3 loop is CASSLSAGTEAFF.

V gene TRBV28 combines with J gene TRBJ1-1; the D call from TCRdb, TRBD1, cannot be confirmed without DNA. CDR1 MDHEN and CDR2 SYDVKM come from the germline V gene. The CDR3 is 12 residues long. The CDR3 spells CAAQGSVTEAFF.